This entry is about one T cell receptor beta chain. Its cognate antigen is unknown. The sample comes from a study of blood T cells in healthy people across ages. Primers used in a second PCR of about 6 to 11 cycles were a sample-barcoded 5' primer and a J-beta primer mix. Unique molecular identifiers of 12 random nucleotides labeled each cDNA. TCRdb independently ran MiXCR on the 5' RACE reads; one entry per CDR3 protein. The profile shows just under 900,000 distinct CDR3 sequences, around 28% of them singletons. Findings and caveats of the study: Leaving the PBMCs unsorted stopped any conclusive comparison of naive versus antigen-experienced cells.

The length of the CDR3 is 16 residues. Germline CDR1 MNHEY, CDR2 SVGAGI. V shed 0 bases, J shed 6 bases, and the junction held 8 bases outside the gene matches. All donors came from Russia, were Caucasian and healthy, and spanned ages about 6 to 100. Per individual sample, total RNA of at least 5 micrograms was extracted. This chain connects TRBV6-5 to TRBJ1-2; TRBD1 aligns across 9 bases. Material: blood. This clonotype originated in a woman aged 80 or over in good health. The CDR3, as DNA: TGTGCCAGCAGTTACTCGAAAACAGGGGGCGCGCATGGCTACACCTTC. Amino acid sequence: CASSYSKTGGAHGYTF.